Included here is one TCR beta chain sequence, with context. Profiling relied on immunoSEQ multiplex PCR, and the TCRdb table lists in-frame clones only, not all of them. The sample lists around 310,000 clones, almost 80% occurring once. CDR1 and CDR2 from the germline V gene are SGHAT and FQDESV (reference sequence). V shed 4 bases and J 0 bases; nucleotides not matched to a gene: 12. The CDR3 loop spans 17 amino acids. The data originate from a study of cytotoxic CD8 clonotypes in ibrutinib-treated CLL. Study information: Of the patients, over ten were relapsed/refractory, some 15 treatment-naive and 17 to 18 IGHV unmutated. After a median of around 68 months, 14 patients stayed remitted and 12 progressed; responses had been partial in about 24 and complete in 2. An average of around 250,000 productive templates and 94,082 productive rearrangements was obtained per sample.

The specimen was PBMCs, collected before ibrutinib treatment. V is TRBV11-1 and J is TRBJ2-7; 7 bases match TRBD1. The sequence derives from a human donor with chronic lymphocytic leukemia. The CDR3 nucleotides are TGTGCCAGCAGCTCCCGAGCCGACAGGGCCAGCTCCTACGAGCAGTACTTC. Encoded protein: CASSSRADRASSYEQYF. Filled out from reference TRBV11-1 and TRBJ2-7, the complete variable domain reads EAEVAQSPRYKITEKSQAVAFWCDPISGHATLYWYRQILGQGPELLVQFQDESVVDDSQLPKDRFSAERLKGVDSTLKIQPAELGDSAMYLCASSSRADRASSYEQYFGPGTRLTVT.